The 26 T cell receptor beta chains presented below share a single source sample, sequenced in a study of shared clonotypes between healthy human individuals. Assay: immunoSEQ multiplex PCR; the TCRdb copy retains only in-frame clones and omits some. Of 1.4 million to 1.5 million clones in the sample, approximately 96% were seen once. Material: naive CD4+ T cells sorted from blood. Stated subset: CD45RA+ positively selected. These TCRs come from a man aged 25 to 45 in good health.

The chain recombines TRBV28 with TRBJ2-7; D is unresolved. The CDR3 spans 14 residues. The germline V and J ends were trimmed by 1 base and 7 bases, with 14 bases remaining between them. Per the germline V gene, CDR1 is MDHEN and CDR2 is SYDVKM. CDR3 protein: CASSLLGLLGEQYF. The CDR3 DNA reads TGTGCCAGCAGTTTATTGGGGTTACTGGGGGAGCAGTACTTC.

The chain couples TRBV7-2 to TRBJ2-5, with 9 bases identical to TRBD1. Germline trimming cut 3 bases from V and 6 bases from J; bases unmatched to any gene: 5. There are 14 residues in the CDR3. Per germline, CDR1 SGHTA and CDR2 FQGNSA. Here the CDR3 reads CASSFTGGRKTQYF. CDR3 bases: TGTGCCAGCAGCTTTACAGGGGGCCGGAAGACCCAGTACTTC.

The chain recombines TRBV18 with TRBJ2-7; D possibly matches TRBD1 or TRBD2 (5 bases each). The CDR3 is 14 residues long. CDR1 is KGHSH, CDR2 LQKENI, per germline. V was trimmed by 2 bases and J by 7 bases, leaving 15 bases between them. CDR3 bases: TGTGCCAGCTCACCAGGGGCAGGACCGGGGGAGCAGTACTTC. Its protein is CASSPGAGPGEQYF. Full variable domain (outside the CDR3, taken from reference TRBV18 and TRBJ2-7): NAGVMQNPRHLVRRRGQEARLRCSPMKGHSHVYWYRQLPEEGLKFMVYLQKENIIDESGMPKERFSAEFPKEGPSILRIQQVVRGDSAAYFCASSPGAGPGEQYFGPGTRLTVT.

The CDR3 loop is CASSRPGTGKNTEAFF. CDR3 nucleotides: TGTGCCAGCAGCCGTCCCGGGACGGGTAAGAACACTGAAGCTTTCTTT. The V call is TRBV5-6, the J call TRBJ1-1, with D possibly matching TRBD1 (5 bases). Trimming left V 4 bases short and J 1 base short, with 17 bases between. CDR1 SGHDT and CDR2 YYEEEE come from the germline V gene. The CDR3 totals 16 residues.

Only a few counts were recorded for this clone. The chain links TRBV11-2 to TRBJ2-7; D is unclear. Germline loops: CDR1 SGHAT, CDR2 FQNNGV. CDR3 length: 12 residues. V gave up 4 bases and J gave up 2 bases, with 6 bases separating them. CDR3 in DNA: TGTGCCAGCAGCTACGAGACCTACGAGCAGTACTTC. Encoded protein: CASSYETYEQYF.

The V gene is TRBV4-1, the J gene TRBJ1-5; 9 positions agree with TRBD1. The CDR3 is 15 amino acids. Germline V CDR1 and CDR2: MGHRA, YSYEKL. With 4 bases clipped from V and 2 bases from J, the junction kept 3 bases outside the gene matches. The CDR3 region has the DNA TGCGCCAGCAGCCTCACAGGGGGCGGCAATCAGCCCCAGCATTTT. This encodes CASSLTGGGNQPQHF.

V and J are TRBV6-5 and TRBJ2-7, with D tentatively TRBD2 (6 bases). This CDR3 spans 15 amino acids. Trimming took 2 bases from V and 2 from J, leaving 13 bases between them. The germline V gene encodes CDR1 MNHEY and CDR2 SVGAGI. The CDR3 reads CASSYGGLVAYEQYF. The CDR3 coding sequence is TGTGCCAGCAGTTACGGAGGGTTGGTCGCCTACGAGCAGTACTTC.

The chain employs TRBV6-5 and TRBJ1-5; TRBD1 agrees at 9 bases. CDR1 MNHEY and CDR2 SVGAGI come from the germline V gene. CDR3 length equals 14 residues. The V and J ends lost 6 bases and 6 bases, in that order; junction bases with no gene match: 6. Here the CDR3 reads CASSWDRDTQPQHF. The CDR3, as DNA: TGTGCCAGCAGCTGGGACAGGGACACTCAGCCCCAGCATTTT.

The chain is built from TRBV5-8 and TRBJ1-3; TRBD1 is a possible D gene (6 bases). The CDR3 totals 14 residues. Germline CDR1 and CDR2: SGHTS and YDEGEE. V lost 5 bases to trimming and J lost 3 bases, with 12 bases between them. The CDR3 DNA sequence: TGTGCCAGCAGTCAACAGGGTAGTGGAAACACCATATATTTT. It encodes CASSQQGSGNTIYF.

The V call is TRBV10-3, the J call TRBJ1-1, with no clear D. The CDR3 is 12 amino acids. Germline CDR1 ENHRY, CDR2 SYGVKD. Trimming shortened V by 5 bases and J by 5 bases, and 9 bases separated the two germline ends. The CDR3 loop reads CAISPLGTEAFF. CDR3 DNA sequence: TGTGCCATCAGTCCCCTGGGGACTGAAGCTTTCTTT.

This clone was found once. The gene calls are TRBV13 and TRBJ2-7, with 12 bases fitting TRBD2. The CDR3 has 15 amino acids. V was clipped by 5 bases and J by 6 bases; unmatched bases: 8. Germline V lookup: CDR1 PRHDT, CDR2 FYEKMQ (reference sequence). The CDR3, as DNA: TGTGCCAGCAGCGCCTCGACTAGCGGGAGTCCCGAGCAGTACTTC. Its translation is CASSASTSGSPEQYF.

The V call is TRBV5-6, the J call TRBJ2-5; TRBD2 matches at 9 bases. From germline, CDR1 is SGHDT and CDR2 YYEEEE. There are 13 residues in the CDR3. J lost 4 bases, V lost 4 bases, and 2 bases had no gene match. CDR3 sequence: CASSRGRGETQYF. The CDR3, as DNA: TGTGCCAGCAGCCGCGGGAGGGGAGAGACCCAGTACTTC.

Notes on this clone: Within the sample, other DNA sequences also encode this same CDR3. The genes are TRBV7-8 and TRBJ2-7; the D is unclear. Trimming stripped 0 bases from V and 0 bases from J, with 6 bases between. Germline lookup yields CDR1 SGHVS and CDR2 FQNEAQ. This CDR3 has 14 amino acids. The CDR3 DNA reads TGTGCCAGCAGCTTAGCGGGCGGCTCCTACGAGCAGTACTTC. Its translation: CASSLAGGSYEQYF.

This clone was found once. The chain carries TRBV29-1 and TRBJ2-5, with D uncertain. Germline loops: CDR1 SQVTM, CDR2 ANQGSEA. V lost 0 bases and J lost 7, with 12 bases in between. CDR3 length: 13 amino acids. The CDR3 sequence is CSVEEVVWGTQYF. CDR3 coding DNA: TGCAGCGTTGAAGAGGTCGTCTGGGGGACCCAGTACTTC. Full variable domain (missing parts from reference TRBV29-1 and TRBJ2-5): SAVISQKPSRDICQRGTSLTIQCQVDSQVTMMFWYRQQPGQSLTLIATANQGSEATYESGFVIDKFPISRPNLTFSTLTVSNMSPEDSSIYLCSVEEVVWGTQYFGPGTRLLVL.

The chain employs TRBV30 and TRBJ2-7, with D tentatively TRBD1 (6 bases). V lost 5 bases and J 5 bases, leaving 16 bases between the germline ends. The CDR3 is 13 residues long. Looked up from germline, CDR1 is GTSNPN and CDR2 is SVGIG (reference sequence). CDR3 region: CAWAIGQLNEQYF. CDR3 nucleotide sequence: TGTGCCTGGGCGATCGGACAGCTAAACGAGCAGTACTTC.

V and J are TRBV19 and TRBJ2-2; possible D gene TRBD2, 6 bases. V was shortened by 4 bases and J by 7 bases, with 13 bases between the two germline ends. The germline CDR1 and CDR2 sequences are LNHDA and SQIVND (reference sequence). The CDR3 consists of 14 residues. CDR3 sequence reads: CASSTGAGIGELFF. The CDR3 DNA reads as TGTGCCAGTAGTACGGGAGCGGGTATCGGGGAGCTGTTTTTT.

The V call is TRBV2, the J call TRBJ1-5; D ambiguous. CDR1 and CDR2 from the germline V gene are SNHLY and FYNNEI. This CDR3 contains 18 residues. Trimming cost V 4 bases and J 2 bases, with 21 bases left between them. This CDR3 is CASSAVVGEYGGNQPQHF. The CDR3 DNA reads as TGTGCCAGCAGTGCTGTCGTCGGAGAGTATGGTGGCAATCAGCCCCAGCATTTT.

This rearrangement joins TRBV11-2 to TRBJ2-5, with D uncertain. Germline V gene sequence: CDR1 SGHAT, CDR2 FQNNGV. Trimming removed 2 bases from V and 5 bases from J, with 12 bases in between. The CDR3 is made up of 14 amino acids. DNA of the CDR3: TGTGCCAGCAGCTTACGGCTAGGATGGGAGACCCAGTACTTC. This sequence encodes CASSLRLGWETQYF.

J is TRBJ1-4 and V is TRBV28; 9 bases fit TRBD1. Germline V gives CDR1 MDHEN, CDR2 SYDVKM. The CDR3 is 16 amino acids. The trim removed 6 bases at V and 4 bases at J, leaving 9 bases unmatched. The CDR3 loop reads CASRPPPGQGNEKLFF. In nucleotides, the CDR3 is TGTGCCAGCAGACCGCCTCCGGGACAGGGTAATGAAAAACTGTTTTTT.

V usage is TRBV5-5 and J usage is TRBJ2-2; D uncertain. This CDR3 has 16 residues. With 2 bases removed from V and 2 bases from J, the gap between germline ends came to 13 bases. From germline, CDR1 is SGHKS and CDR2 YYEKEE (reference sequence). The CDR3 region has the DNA TGTGCCAGCAGCTTTGGTCTGCCGTCTAACACCGGGGAGCTGTTTTTT. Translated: CASSFGLPSNTGELFF.

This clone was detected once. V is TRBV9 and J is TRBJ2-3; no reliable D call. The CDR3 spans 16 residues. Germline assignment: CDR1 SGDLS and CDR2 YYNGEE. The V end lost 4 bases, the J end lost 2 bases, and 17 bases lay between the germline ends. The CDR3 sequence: CASSFTYSGHTDTQYF. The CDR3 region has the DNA TGTGCCAGCAGCTTCACCTATAGTGGGCACACAGATACGCAGTATTTT.

The CDR3 DNA is TGTGCCAGCAGCGAGGGGCGGCACTATGGCTACACCTTC. This gives the protein CASSEGRHYGYTF. The rearrangement joins TRBV25-1 to TRBJ1-2; D is perhaps TRBD1 (5 bases). CDR1 MGHDK and CDR2 SYGVNS come from the germline V gene. This CDR3 is built from 13 residues. Trimming took 6 bases from V and 3 from J, leaving 11 bases between them.

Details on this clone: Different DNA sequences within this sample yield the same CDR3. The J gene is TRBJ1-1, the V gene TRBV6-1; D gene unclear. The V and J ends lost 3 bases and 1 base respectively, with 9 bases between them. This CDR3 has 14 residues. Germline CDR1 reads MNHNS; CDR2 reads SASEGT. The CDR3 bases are TGTGCCAGCAGTGAGGGCAGGCCGAACACTGAAGCTTTCTTT. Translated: CASSEGRPNTEAFF.

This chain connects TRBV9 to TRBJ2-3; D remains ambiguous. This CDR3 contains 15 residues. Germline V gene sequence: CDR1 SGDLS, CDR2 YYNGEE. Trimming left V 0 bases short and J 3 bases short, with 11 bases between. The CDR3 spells CASSVVGSWTDTQYF. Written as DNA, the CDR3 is TGTGCCAGCAGCGTAGTGGGAAGTTGGACAGATACGCAGTATTTT.

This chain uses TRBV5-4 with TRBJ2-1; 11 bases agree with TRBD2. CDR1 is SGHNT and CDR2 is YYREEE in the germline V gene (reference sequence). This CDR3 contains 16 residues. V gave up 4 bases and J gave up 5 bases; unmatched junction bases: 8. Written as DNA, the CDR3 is TGTGCCAGCAGCACGCCAACTAGCGGGAGCGACAATGAGCAGTTCTTC. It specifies CASSTPTSGSDNEQFF.

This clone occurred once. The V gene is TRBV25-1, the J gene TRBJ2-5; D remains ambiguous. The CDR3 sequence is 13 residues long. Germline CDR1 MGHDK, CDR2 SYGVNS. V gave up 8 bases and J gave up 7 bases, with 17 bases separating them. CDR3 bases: TGTGCCAGCCAAATCCACTTAGTGGGGACCCAGTACTTC. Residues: CASQIHLVGTQYF. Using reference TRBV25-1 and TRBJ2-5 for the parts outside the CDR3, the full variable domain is EADIYQTPRYLVIGTGKKITLECSQTMGHDKMYWYQQDPGMELHLIHYSYGVNSTEKGDLSSESTVSRIRTEHFPLTLESARPSHTSQYLCASQIHLVGTQYFGPGTRLLVL.